One T cell receptor (beta chain) is described in this entry. The antigen is undetermined. The germline V gene has CDR1 KGHSH and CDR2 LQKENI. V was pared by 4 bases and J by 0 bases, with 6 bases between. The CDR3 runs to 14 residues. PCR involved 60 Vbeta and 13 Jbeta primers. Sequencing was performed with immunoSEQ multiplex PCR; in TCRdb, only in-frame clones are kept and a portion is missing. The sample yields around 98,000 clones, 60% to 75% seen once. These data are taken from a study of cytomegalovirus exposure and HLA in healthy donors. Study-wide results and limits: It was reported in a later analysis that an Asian-associated ancestry cluster showed fewer N-insertions than the 666-donor mean. Among the CMV-associated chains, three were confirmed in vitro as specific for CMV antigens. Later, an analysis showed that TCR beta chains associated with HLA were more clonally expanded than others that were equally common.

The chain links TRBV18 to TRBJ2-2; D is perhaps TRBD2 (6 bases). This TCR was sampled from a female donor in good health and CMV-seronegative. The source material was PBMCs. CDR3 region: CASSLAANTGELFF. CDR3 DNA: TGTGCCAGCTCACTAGCGGCGAACACCGGGGAGCTGTTTTTT.